This is a list of T cell receptor beta chains from one sample in a study of CD8+CD57+ T cells in acquired aplastic anemia. Each CDR3 protein gets one entry after TCRdb re-called the reads with MiXCR. The sample lists under 200,000 distinct CDR3 sequences; about 48% were seen once. Input material: sorted CD4+, CD8+, or CD8+CD57+ T cells (not recorded which) from PBMCs. The receptor source for this set is a human donor in good health. CDR3s include the opening cysteine and the closing phenylalanine or tryptophan. Fields, in order: D gene, J gene, V gene, clone size, CDR3 protein, CDR3 DNA. The D gene is left open where the match is weak. The size entry is marked missing in some rows and otherwise reads once, few, many or a size class.

D gene: TRBD2
J gene: TRBJ2-1
V gene: TRBV11-1
clone size: -
CDR3 protein: CASSLGGLAQYNEQFF
CDR3 DNA: TGTGCCAGCAGCTTAGGGGGACTAGCCCAATACAATGAGCAGTTCTTC

D gene: TRBD2
J gene: TRBJ2-1
V gene: TRBV5-1
clone size: many
CDR3 protein: CASSGGLAVSYNEQFF
CDR3 DNA: TGCGCCAGCAGCGGGGGACTAGCGGTCTCCTACAATGAGCAGTTCTTC

D gene: TRBD1
J gene: TRBJ1-1
V gene: TRBV2
clone size: few
CDR3 protein: CASSRQGSGTEAFF
CDR3 DNA: TGTGCCAGCAGTCGACAGGGTTCGGGAACTGAAGCTTTCTTT

D gene: -
J gene: TRBJ2-5
V gene: TRBV14
clone size: once
CDR3 protein: CASSLNLQGTQYF
CDR3 DNA: TGTGCCAGCAGCCTTAACCTACAGGGGACCCAGTACTTC

D gene: -
J gene: TRBJ1-1
V gene: TRBV29-1
clone size: many
CDR3 protein: CSGSPGAKAFF
CDR3 DNA: TGCAGCGGATCCCCGGGAGCTAAAGCTTTCTTT

D gene: -
J gene: TRBJ2-3
V gene: TRBV12-3/TRBV12-4
clone size: -
CDR3 protein: CASRFTGADTQYF
CDR3 DNA: TGCGCCAGCAGGTTCACTGGAGCAGATACGCAGTATTTT

D gene: -
J gene: TRBJ2-5
V gene: TRBV7-3
clone size: -
CDR3 protein: CASSGRIQETQYF
CDR3 DNA: TGTGCCAGCAGCGGCAGAATTCAAGAGACCCAGTACTTC

D gene: TRBD1
J gene: TRBJ1-2
V gene: TRBV2
clone size: few
CDR3 protein: CASSDGDRFNYGYTF
CDR3 DNA: TGTGCCAGCAGTGACGGGGACAGGTTTAACTATGGCTACACCTTC

D gene: TRBD1
J gene: TRBJ1-4
V gene: TRBV28
clone size: -
CDR3 protein: CASSPPMTGVINEKLFF
CDR3 DNA: TGTGCCAGCAGCCCCCCCATGACAGGGGTCATTAATGAAAAACTGTTTTTT

D gene: -
J gene: TRBJ2-7
V gene: TRBV28
clone size: -
CDR3 protein: CASRISGGSYEQYF
CDR3 DNA: TGTGCCAGCAGAATCTCTGGGGGAAGTTACGAGCAGTACTTC

D gene: TRBD1
J gene: TRBJ1-6
V gene: TRBV3-1
clone size: many
CDR3 protein: CASSPRTDRADSPLHF
CDR3 DNA: TGTGCCAGCAGCCCGAGAACCGACAGGGCAGATTCACCCCTCCACTTT

D gene: -
J gene: TRBJ1-2
V gene: TRBV19
clone size: -
CDR3 protein: CASTSSGGARNGYTF
CDR3 DNA: TGTGCCAGTACCTCATCGGGAGGGGCGAGGAACGGCTACACCTTC

D gene: -
J gene: TRBJ1-2
V gene: TRBV2
clone size: few
CDR3 protein: CASRGDGHYGYTF
CDR3 DNA: TGTGCCAGCAGGGGAGACGGACACTATGGCTACACCTTC

D gene: -
J gene: TRBJ1-3
V gene: TRBV7-6
clone size: -
CDR3 protein: CASMGGSGNTIYF
CDR3 DNA: TGTGCCAGTATGGGGGGGTCTGGAAACACCATATATTTT

D gene: TRBD1
J gene: TRBJ2-6
V gene: TRBV7-2
clone size: many
CDR3 protein: CASSYAGTGGSSGANVLTF
CDR3 DNA: TGTGCCAGCAGCTACGCCGGGACAGGGGGAAGCTCTGGGGCCAACGTCCTGACTTTC

D gene: -
J gene: TRBJ1-1
V gene: TRBV11-2
clone size: -
CDR3 protein: CASRARGVTEAFF
CDR3 DNA: TGTGCCAGCAGGGCTCGGGGGGTCACTGAAGCTTTCTTT

D gene: -
J gene: TRBJ1-2
V gene: TRBV3-1
clone size: -
CDR3 protein: CASSQGTGLLNYGYTF
CDR3 DNA: TGTGCCAGCAGCCAAGGAACAGGCCTTCTTAACTATGGCTACACCTTC

D gene: -
J gene: TRBJ2-7
V gene: TRBV4-2
clone size: -
CDR3 protein: CASSQEGAWQGRYEQYF
CDR3 DNA: TGTGCCAGCAGCCAAGAAGGGGCGTGGCAGGGTCGCTACGAGCAGTACTTC

D gene: -
J gene: TRBJ1-2
V gene: TRBV6-5
clone size: few
CDR3 protein: CTSSYSGTELMRFGYTF
CDR3 DNA: TGTACCAGCAGTTACTCGGGGACGGAGCTTATGAGGTTTGGCTACACCTTC

D gene: TRBD1
J gene: TRBJ1-2
V gene: TRBV2
clone size: -
CDR3 protein: CASKPTGIEGYTF
CDR3 DNA: TGTGCCAGCAAACCGACAGGGATTGAGGGCTACACCTTC

D gene: TRBD1
J gene: TRBJ2-7
V gene: TRBV20-1
clone size: -
CDR3 protein: CSASLDRVAYEQYF
CDR3 DNA: TGCAGTGCTAGCCTTGACAGGGTTGCCTACGAGCAGTACTTC

D gene: TRBD2
J gene: TRBJ2-2
V gene: TRBV10-1
clone size: -
CDR3 protein: CASSGTSDSVELFF
CDR3 DNA: TGCGCCAGCAGTGGGACTAGCGACTCGGTGGAACTGTTTTTT

D gene: -
J gene: TRBJ1-4
V gene: TRBV29-1
clone size: -
CDR3 protein: CSVSRLTNEKLFF
CDR3 DNA: TGCAGCGTTAGTAGGCTAACTAATGAAAAACTGTTTTTT

D gene: TRBD2
J gene: TRBJ2-7
V gene: TRBV19
clone size: many
CDR3 protein: CASSSREAVGYEQYF
CDR3 DNA: TGTGCCAGTAGTAGTCGGGAGGCGGTGGGCTACGAGCAGTACTTC

D gene: TRBD2
J gene: TRBJ2-5
V gene: TRBV24-1
clone size: -
CDR3 protein: CATSATREAGKTQYF
CDR3 DNA: TGTGCCACCAGTGCTACTCGGGAGGCCGGGAAGACCCAGTACTTC

D gene: -
J gene: TRBJ2-3
V gene: TRBV5-1
clone size: many
CDR3 protein: CASKVGVGTDTQYF
CDR3 DNA: TGCGCCAGCAAGGTGGGAGTGGGCACAGATACGCAGTATTTT

D gene: -
J gene: TRBJ2-7
V gene: TRBV10-3
clone size: once
CDR3 protein: CAISVADTSYEQYF
CDR3 DNA: TGTGCCATCAGTGTCGCGGACACCTCCTACGAGCAGTACTTC

D gene: -
J gene: TRBJ2-7
V gene: TRBV9
clone size: -
CDR3 protein: CASSVSPSSNYEQYF
CDR3 DNA: TGTGCCAGCAGCGTAAGTCCCTCCTCGAACTACGAGCAGTACTTC

D gene: -
J gene: TRBJ2-2
V gene: TRBV10-3
clone size: -
CDR3 protein: CAISERPGGARGTGELFF
CDR3 DNA: TGTGCCATCAGTGAGCGTCCTGGGGGGGCTCGAGGGACCGGGGAGCTGTTTTTT

D gene: -
J gene: TRBJ1-5
V gene: TRBV2
clone size: many
CDR3 protein: CASSEAPRKNQPQHF
CDR3 DNA: TGTGCCAGCAGTGAAGCGCCGAGGAAAAATCAGCCCCAGCATTTT

D gene: -
J gene: TRBJ1-5
V gene: TRBV18
clone size: -
CDR3 protein: CASSPQGPSNQPQHF
CDR3 DNA: TGTGCCAGCTCACCACAGGGACCCTCCAATCAGCCCCAGCATTTT

D gene: TRBD2
J gene: TRBJ2-7
V gene: TRBV2
clone size: many
CDR3 protein: CASIQKGLGYEQYF
CDR3 DNA: TGTGCCAGCATTCAAAAGGGACTAGGTTACGAGCAGTACTTC

D gene: -
J gene: TRBJ1-6
V gene: TRBV5-1
clone size: -
CDR3 protein: CASRGGGDANSPLHF
CDR3 DNA: TGCGCCAGCCGGGGTGGGGGCGACGCTAATTCACCCCTCCACTTT

D gene: -
J gene: TRBJ1-1
V gene: TRBV18
clone size: few
CDR3 protein: CASSGQGNTEAFF
CDR3 DNA: TGTGCCAGCTCAGGGCAGGGCAACACTGAAGCTTTCTTT

D gene: -
J gene: TRBJ1-1
V gene: TRBV7-2
clone size: -
CDR3 protein: CASSLGMGTEAFF
CDR3 DNA: TGTGCCAGCAGCTTAGGTATGGGGACTGAAGCTTTCTTT

D gene: -
J gene: TRBJ2-2
V gene: TRBV2
clone size: few
CDR3 protein: CASRYSSGELFF
CDR3 DNA: TGTGCTAGCAGGTATAGCTCCGGGGAGCTGTTTTTT

D gene: -
J gene: TRBJ2-2
V gene: TRBV19
clone size: many
CDR3 protein: CASSIVRGHNTGELFF
CDR3 DNA: TGTGCCAGTAGTATAGTTCGGGGTCACAACACCGGGGAGCTGTTTTTT

D gene: -
J gene: TRBJ2-5
V gene: TRBV6-2/TRBV6-3
clone size: many
CDR3 protein: CASSYVTTETQYF
CDR3 DNA: TGTGCCAGCAGTTACGTGACTACTGAGACCCAGTACTTC

D gene: -
J gene: TRBJ1-5
V gene: TRBV12-3/TRBV12-4
clone size: -
CDR3 protein: CASSLGFQPQHF
CDR3 DNA: TGTGCCAGCAGTTTGGGGTTTCAGCCCCAGCATTTT

D gene: -
J gene: TRBJ2-1
V gene: TRBV5-1
clone size: few
CDR3 protein: CASSLSSPAGSTYNEQFF
CDR3 DNA: TGCGCCAGCAGCTTGTCATCCCCGGCCGGGTCTACCTACAATGAGCAGTTCTTC

D gene: -
J gene: TRBJ2-4
V gene: TRBV20-1
clone size: many
CDR3 protein: CSAIGVAKNIQYF
CDR3 DNA: TGCAGTGCTATCGGAGTAGCCAAAAACATTCAGTACTTC

D gene: -
J gene: TRBJ1-5
V gene: TRBV7-8
clone size: -
CDR3 protein: CASSWRGDGNQPQHF
CDR3 DNA: TGTGCCAGCAGCTGGAGGGGGGATGGCAATCAGCCCCAGCATTTT

D gene: -
J gene: TRBJ2-7
V gene: TRBV20-1
clone size: many
CDR3 protein: CSATPIIYEQYF
CDR3 DNA: TGCAGTGCTACCCCGATCATATACGAGCAGTACTTC